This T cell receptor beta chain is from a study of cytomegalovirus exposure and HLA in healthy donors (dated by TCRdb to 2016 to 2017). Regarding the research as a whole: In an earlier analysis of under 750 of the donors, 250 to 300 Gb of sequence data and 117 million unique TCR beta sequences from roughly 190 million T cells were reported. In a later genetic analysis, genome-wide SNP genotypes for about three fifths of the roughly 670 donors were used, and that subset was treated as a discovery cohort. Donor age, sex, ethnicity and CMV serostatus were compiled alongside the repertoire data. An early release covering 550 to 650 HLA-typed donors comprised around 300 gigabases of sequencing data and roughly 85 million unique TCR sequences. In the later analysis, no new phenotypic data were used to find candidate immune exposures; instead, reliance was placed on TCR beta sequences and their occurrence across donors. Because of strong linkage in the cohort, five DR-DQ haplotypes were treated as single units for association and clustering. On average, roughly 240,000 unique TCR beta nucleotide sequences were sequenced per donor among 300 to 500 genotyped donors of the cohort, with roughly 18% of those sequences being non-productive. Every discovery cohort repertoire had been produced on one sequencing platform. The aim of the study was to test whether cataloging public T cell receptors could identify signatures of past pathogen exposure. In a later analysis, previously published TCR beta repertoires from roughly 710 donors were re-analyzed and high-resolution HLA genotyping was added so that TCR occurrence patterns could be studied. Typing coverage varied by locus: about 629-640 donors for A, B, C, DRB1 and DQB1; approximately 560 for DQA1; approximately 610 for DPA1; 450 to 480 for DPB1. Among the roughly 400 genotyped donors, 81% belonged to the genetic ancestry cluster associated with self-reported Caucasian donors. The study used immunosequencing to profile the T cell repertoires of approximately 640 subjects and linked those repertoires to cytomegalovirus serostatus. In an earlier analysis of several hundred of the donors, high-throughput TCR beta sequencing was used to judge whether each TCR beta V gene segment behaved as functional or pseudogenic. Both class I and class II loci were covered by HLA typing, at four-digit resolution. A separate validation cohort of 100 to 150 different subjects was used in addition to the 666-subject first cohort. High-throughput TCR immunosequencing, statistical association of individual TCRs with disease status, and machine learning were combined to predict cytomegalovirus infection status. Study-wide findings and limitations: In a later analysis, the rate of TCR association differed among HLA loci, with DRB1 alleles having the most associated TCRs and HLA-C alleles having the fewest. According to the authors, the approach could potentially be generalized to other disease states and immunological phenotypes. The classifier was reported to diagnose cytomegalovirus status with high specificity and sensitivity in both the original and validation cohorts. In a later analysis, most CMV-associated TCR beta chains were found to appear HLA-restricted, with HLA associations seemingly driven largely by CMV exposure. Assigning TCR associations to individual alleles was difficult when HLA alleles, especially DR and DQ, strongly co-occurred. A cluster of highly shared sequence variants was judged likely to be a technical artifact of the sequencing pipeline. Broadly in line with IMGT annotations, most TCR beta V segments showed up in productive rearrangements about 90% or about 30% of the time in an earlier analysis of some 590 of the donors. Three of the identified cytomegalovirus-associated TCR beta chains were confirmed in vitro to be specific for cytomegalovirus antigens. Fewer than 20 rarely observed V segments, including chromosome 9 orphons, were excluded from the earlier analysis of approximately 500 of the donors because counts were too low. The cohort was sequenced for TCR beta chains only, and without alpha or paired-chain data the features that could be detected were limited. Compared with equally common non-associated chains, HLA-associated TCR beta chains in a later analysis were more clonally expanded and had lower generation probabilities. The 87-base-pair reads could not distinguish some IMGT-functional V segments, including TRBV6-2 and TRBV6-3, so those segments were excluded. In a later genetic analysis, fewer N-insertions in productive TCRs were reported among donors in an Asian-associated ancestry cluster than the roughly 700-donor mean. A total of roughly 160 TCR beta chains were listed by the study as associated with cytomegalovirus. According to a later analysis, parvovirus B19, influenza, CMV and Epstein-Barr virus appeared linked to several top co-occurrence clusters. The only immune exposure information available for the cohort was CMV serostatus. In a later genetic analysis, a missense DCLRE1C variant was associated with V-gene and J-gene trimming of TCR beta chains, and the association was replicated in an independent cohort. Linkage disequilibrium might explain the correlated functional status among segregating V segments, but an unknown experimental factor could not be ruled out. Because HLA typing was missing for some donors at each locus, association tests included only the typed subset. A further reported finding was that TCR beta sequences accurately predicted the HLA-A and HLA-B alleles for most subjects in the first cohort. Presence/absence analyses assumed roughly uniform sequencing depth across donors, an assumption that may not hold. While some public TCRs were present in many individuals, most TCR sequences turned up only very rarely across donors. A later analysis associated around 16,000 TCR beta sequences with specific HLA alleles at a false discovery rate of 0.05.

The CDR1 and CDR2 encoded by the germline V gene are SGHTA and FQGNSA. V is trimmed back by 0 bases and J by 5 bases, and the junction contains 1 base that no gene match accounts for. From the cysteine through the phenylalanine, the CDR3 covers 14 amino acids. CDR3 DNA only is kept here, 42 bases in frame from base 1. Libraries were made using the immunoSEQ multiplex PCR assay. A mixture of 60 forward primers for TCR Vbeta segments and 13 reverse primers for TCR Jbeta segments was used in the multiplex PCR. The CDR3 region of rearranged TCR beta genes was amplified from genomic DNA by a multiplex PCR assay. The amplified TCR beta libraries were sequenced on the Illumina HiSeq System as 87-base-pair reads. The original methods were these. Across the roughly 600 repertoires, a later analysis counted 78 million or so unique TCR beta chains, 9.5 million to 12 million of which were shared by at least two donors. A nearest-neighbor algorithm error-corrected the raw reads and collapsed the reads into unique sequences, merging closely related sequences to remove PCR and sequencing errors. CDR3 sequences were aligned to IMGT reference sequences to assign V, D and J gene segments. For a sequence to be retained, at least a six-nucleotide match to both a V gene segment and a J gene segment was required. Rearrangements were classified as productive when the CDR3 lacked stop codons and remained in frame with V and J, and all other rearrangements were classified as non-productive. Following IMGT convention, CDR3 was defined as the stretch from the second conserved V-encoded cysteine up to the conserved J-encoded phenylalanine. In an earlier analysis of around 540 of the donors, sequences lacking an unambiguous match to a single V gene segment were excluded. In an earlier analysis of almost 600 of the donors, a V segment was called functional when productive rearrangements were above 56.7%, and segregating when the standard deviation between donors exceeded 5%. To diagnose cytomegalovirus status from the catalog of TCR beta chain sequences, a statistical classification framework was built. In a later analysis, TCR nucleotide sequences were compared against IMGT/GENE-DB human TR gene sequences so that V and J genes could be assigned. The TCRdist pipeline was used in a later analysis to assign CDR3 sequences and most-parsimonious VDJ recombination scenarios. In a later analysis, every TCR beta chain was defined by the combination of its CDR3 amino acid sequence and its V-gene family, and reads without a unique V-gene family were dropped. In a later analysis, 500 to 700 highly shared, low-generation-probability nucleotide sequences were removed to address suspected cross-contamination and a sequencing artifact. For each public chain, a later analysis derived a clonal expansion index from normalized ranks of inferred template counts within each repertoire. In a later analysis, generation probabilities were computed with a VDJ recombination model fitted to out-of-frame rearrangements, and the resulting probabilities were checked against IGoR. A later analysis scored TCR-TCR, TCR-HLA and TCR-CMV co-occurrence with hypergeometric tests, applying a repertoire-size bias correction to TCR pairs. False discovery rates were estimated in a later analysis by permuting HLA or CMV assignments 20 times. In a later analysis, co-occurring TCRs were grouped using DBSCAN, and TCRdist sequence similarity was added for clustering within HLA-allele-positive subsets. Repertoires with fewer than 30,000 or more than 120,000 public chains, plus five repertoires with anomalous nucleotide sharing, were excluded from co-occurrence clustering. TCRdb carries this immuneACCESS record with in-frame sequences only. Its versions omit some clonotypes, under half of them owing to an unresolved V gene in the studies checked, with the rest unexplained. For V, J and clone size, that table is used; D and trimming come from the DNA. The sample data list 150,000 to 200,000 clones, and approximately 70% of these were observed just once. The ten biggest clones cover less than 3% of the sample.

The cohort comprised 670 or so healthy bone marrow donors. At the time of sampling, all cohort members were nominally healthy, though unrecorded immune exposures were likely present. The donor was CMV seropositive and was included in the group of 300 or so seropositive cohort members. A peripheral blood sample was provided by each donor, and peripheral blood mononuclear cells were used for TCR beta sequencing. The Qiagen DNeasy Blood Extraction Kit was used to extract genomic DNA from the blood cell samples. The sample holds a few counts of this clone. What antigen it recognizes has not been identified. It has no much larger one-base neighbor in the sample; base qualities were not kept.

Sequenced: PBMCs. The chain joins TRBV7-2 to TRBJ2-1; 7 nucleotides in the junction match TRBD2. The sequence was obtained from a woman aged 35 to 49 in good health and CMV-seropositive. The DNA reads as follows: TGTGCCAGCAGCTTAGCGAGCGGGAACAATGAGCAGTTCTTC. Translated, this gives CASSLASGNNEQFF. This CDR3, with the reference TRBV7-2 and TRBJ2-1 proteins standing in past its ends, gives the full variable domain GAGVSQSPSNKVTEKGKDVELRCDPISGHTALYWYRQSLGQGLEFLIYFQGNSAPDKSGLPSDRFSAERTGGSVSTLTIQRTQQEDSAVYLCASSLASGNNEQFFGPGTRLTVL.